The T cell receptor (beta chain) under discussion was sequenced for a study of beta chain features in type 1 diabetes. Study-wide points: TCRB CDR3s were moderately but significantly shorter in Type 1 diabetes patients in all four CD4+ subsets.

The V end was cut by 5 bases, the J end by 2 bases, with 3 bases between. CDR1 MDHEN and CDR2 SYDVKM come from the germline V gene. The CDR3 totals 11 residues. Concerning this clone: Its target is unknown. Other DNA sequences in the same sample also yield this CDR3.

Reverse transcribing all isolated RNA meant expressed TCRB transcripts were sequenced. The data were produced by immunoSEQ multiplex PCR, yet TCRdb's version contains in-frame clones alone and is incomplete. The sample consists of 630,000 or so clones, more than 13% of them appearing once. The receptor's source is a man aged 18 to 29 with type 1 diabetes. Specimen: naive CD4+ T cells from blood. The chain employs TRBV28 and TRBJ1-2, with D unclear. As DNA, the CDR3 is TGTGCCAGCAGTGGCAACTATGGCTACACCTTC. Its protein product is CASSGNYGYTF.